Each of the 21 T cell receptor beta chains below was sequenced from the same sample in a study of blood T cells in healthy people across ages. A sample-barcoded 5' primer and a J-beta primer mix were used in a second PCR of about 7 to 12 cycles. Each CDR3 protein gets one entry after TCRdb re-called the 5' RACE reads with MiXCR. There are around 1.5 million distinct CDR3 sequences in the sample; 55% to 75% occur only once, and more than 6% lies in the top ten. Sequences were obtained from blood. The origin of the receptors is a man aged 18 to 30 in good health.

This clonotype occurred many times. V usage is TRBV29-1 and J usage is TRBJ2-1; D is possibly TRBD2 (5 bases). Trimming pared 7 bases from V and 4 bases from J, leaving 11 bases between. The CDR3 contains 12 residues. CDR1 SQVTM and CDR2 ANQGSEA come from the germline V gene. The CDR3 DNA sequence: TGCAGCGCCGGACTGCAATACAATGAGCAGTTCTTC. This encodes CSAGLQYNEQFF.

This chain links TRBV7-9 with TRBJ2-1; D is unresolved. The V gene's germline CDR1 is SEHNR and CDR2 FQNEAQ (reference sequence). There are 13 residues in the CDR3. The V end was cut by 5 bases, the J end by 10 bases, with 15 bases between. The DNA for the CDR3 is TGTGCCAGCAGCCCCCTAAACCCAGCGGAGCAGTTCTTC. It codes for CASSPLNPAEQFF.

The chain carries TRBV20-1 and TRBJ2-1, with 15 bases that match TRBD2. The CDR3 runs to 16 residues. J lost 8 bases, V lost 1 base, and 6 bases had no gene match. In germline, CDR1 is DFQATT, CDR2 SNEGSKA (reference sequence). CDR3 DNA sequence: TGCAGTGCTAGAGCGGGGACTAGCGGGAGGTGGGATGAGCAGTTCTTC. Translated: CSARAGTSGRWDEQFF.

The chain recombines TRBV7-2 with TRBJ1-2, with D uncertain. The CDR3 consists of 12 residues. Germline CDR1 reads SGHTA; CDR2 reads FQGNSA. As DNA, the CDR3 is TGTGCGAGCCTAACGGAGTGCTATGGCTACACCTTC. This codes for CASLTECYGYTF. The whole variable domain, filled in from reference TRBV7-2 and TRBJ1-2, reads GAGVSQSPSNKVTEKGKDVELRCDPISGHTALYWYRQSLGQGLEFLIYFQGNSAPDKSGLPSDRFSAERTGGSVSTLTIQRTQQEDSAVYLCASLTECYGYTFGSGTRLTVV.

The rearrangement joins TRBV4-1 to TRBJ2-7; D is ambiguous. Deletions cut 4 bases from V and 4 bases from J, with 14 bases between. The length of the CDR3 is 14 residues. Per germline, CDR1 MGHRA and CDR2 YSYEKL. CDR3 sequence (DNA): TGCGCCAGCAGCCCAAGACTCTTTCAGTACGAGCAGTACTTC. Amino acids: CASSPRLFQYEQYF.

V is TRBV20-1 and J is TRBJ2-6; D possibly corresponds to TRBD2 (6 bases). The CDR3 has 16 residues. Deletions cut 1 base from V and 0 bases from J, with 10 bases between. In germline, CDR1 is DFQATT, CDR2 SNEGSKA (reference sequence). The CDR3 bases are TGCAGTGCTAGAGTGGGACTTATCTCTGGGGCCAACGTCCTGACTTTC. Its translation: CSARVGLISGANVLTF.

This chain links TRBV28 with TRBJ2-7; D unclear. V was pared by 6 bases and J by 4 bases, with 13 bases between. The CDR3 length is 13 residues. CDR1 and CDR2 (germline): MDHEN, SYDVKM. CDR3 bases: TGTGCCAGCAGACGAGCCCCAAAGTACGAGCAGTACTTC. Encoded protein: CASRRAPKYEQYF.

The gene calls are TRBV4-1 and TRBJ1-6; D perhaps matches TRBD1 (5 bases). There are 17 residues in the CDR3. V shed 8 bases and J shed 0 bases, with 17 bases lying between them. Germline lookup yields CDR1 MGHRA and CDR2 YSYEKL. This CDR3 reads CASRRQLMSSYNSPLHF. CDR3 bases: TGCGCCAGCCGTCGACAGCTCATGAGCTCCTATAATTCACCCCTCCACTTT.

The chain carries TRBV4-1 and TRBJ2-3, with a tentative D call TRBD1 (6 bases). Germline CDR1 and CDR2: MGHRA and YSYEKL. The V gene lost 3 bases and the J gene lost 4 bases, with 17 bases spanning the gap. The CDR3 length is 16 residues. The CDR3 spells CASSHAGVMGADTQYF. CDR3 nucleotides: TGCGCCAGCAGCCATGCAGGGGTAATGGGCGCAGATACGCAGTATTTT.

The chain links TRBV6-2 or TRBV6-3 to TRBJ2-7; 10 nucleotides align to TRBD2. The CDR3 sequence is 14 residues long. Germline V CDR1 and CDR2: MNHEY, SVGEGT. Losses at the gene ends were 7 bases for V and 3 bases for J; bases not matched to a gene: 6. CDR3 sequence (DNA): TGTGCCAGCACGCGACTAGCGGGCGACTACGAGCAGTACTTC. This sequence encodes CASTRLAGDYEQYF.

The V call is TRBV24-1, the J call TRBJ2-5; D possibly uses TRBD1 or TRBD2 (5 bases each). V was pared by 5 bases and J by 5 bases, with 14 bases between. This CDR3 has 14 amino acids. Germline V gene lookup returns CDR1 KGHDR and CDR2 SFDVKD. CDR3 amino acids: CATSGGREPETQYF. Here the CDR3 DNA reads TGTGCCACCAGTGGTGGCAGGGAGCCCGAGACCCAGTACTTC.

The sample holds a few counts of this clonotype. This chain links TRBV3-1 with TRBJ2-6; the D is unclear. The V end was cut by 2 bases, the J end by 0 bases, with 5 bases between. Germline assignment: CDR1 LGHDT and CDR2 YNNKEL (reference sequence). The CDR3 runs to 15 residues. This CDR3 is CASSQTHSGANVLTF. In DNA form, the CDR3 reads TGTGCCAGCAGCCAAACTCACTCTGGGGCCAACGTCCTGACTTTC.

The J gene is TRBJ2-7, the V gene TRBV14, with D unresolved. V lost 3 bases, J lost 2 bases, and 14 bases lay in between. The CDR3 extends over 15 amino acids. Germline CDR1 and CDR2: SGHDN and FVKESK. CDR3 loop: CASSHLGSIPYEQYF. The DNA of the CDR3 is TGTGCCAGCAGCCATTTGGGCAGCATTCCCTACGAGCAGTACTTC.

The CDR3 DNA reads as TGCGCCAGCAGCTTTGATCCGGGACACGGTCGTAATGAGCAGTTCTTC. This encodes CASSFDPGHGRNEQFF. The rearrangement uses TRBV5-1 and TRBJ2-1, with a weak D call TRBD1 (6 bases). V was cut by 2 bases and J by 7 bases, with 19 bases left in between. CDR1 and CDR2 (germline): SGHRS, YFSETQ. The CDR3 is 16 residues long.

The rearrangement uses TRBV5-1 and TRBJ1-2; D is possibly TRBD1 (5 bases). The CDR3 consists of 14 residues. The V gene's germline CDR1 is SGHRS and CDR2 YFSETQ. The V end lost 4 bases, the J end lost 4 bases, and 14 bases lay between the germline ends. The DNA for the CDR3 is TGCGCCAGCAGCCAGGGCCCGACAAGCTATGGCTACACCTTC. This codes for CASSQGPTSYGYTF.

In DNA, the CDR3 is TGTGCCAGCTCGTTATCTGAATTCTACGAGCAGTACTTC. Translated, it gives CASSLSEFYEQYF. The chain is built from TRBV27 and TRBJ2-7; no clear D. Trimming shortened V by 8 bases and J by 3 bases, and 14 bases separated the two germline ends. The CDR3 is 13 amino acids. The germline V gene has CDR1 MNHEY and CDR2 SMNVEV (reference sequence).

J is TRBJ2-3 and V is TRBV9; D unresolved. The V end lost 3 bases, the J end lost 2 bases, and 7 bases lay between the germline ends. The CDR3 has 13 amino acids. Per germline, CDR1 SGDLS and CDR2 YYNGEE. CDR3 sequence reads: CASSATTTDTQYF. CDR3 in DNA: TGTGCCAGCAGCGCCACTACCACAGATACGCAGTATTTT.

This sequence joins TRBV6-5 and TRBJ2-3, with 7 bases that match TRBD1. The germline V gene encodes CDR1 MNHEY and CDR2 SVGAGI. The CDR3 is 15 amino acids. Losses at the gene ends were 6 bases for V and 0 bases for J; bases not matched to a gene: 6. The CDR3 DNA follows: TGTGCCAGCAGCTCGGGACAGTCTAGCACAGATACGCAGTATTTT. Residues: CASSSGQSSTDTQYF.

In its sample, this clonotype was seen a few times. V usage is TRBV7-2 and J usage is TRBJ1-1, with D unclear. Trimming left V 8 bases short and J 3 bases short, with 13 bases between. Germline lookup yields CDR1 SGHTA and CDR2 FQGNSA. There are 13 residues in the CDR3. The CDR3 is CASHRRRDTEAFF. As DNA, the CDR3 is TGTGCCAGCCATCGGCGGAGGGACACTGAAGCTTTCTTT.

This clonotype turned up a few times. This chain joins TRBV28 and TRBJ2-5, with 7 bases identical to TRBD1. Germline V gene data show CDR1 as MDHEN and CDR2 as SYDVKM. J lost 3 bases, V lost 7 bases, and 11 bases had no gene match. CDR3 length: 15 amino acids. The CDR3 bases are TGTGCCAGCATGGCCGGGACAGTACTCAAAGAGACCCAGTACTTC. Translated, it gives CASMAGTVLKETQYF.

The CDR3: CSARMEGKNIQYF. The CDR3 region has the DNA TGCAGTGCTAGAATGGAAGGCAAAAACATTCAGTACTTC. The gene calls are TRBV20-1 and TRBJ2-4; D ambiguous. Deletions cut 2 bases from V and 3 bases from J, with 8 bases between. CDR1 is DFQATT, CDR2 SNEGSKA, per germline (reference sequence). The CDR3 is made up of 13 amino acids.